These 21 T cell receptor beta chains were all obtained from the same sample, sequenced in a study of T cell responses to AZD1222 COVID-19 vaccine. TCRdb keeps only in-frame clones here, not all; method: immunoSEQ multiplex PCR. The sample contains tens of thousands of clones, more than 70% of which appear only once. Sample: peripheral blood, taken on day 0 of AZD1222 vaccination. These receptors were taken from an adult in good health.

This clone was picked up one time. The genes are TRBV7-2 and TRBJ1-6, with D maybe TRBD1 (6 bases). The CDR3 runs 12 residues. The V gene's germline CDR1 is SGHTA and CDR2 FQGNSA. The ends were cut back, 4 bases at V and 11 bases at J, with 9 bases in the middle. CDR3 DNA sequence: TGTGCCAGCAGCTGGGGGCTAGCACCCCTCCACTTT. It translates to CASSWGLAPLHF.

This chain links TRBV25-1 with TRBJ1-6; 11 bases are a match to TRBD1. Germline-derived CDR1 and CDR2 are MGHDK and SYGVNS. The CDR3 extends over 16 amino acids. Trimming cost V 5 bases and J 6 bases; bases outside gene matches: 6. The CDR3 DNA sequence: TGTGCCAGCAGTCTAGGGACAGGGGGAGGTAATTCACCCCTCCACTTT. Amino acids: CASSLGTGGGNSPLHF.

V is TRBV7-8 and J is TRBJ2-3, with 7 bases aligning to TRBD2. This CDR3 is 15 amino acids long. The germline V gene encodes CDR1 SGHVS and CDR2 FQNEAQ. J gave up 6 bases and V 3 bases, and 9 bases lay outside the gene matches. CDR3 sequence reads: CASSFQDGRADTQYF. Here the CDR3 DNA reads TGTGCCAGCAGCTTCCAAGATGGGAGGGCGGATACGCAGTATTTT.

The chain links TRBV4-2 to TRBJ2-3, with D tentatively TRBD2 (6 bases). Trimming pared 3 bases from V and 0 bases from J, leaving 13 bases between. There are 16 residues in the CDR3. The germline V gene encodes CDR1 LGHNA and CDR2 YNFKEQ. The CDR3 DNA is TGTGCCAGCAGCCACCAAGCAGGGACTAGCACAGATACGCAGTATTTT. Translation: CASSHQAGTSTDTQYF.

The genes are TRBV9 and TRBJ2-2; 13 bases are a match to TRBD2. Trimming at V came to 1 base and at J to 6 bases, leaving 6 bases not matched to a gene. CDR1 and CDR2 (germline): SGDLS, YYNGEE. The CDR3 spans 17 residues. This CDR3 reads CASSVRTSGSLAGELFF. The CDR3 DNA sequence: TGTGCCAGCAGCGTAAGGACTAGCGGGAGTCTGGCCGGGGAGCTGTTTTTT.

The rearrangement joins TRBV29-1 to TRBJ2-1; D tentatively fits TRBD1 or TRBD2 (5 bases each). Germline assignment: CDR1 SQVTM and CDR2 ANQGSEA. CDR3 length: 14 amino acids. V dropped 6 bases and J dropped 5 bases, with 17 bases sitting between them. The CDR3 bases are TGCAGCGTACGAGGGGACCGGACAAACAATGAGCAGTTCTTC. Translation gives CSVRGDRTNNEQFF.

The rearrangement links TRBV18 to TRBJ1-4, with D uncertain. This CDR3 spans 13 amino acids. Trimming took 3 bases from V and 8 from J, leaving 10 bases between them. CDR1 and CDR2 from the germline V gene are KGHSH and LQKENI. The CDR3: CASSPRVREKLFF. Here the CDR3 DNA reads TGTGCCAGCTCACCGAGGGTTCGAGAAAAACTGTTTTTT.

The chain has TRBV19 and TRBJ2-1; a possible D gene is TRBD2 (5 bases). Trimming cost V 3 bases and J 0 bases, with 18 bases left between them. CDR3 length equals 18 residues. Looked up from germline, CDR1 is LNHDA and CDR2 is SQIVND (reference sequence). The CDR3 DNA reads as TGTGCCAGTAGTATTTACTGGACTGGGAAAAGCTCCTACAATGAGCAGTTCTTC. Encoded protein: CASSIYWTGKSSYNEQFF. The full variable domain, its missing parts supplied by reference TRBV19 and TRBJ2-1, is DGGITQSPKYLFRKEGQNVTLSCEQNLNHDAMYWYRQDPGQGLRLIYYSQIVNDFQKGDIAEGYSVSREKKESFPLTVTSAQKNPTAFYLCASSIYWTGKSSYNEQFFGPGTRLTVL.

The gene calls are TRBV6-2 or TRBV6-3 and TRBJ2-5, with 7 positions matching TRBD1. In germline, CDR1 is MNHEY, CDR2 SVGEGT. The CDR3 has 16 amino acids. V shed 0 bases, J shed 3 bases, and the junction held 7 bases outside the gene matches. The CDR3 nucleotides read TGTGCCAGCAGTTACTCTCGGGACAGAAATGAAGAGACCCAGTACTTC. Residues: CASSYSRDRNEETQYF.

This chain connects TRBV7-3 to TRBJ1-2, with a possible D match to TRBD1 (5 bases). Trimming stripped 4 bases from V and 6 bases from J, with 18 bases between. Germline lookup yields CDR1 SGHTA and CDR2 FQGTGA. The CDR3 has 15 amino acids. In nucleotides, the CDR3 is TGTGCCAGCAGCTCGAGCATAATCCAGGGACATGGCTACACCTTC. This gives the protein CASSSSIIQGHGYTF. Full variable domain (missing parts from reference TRBV7-3 and TRBJ1-2): GAGVSQTPSNKVTEKGKYVELRCDPISGHTALYWYRQSLGQGPEFLIYFQGTGAADDSGLPNDRFFAVRPEGSVSTLKIQRTERGDSAVYLCASSSSIIQGHGYTFGSGTRLTVV.

This sequence joins TRBV28 and TRBJ2-5; 12 bases are shared with TRBD2. The V and J ends lost 5 bases and 8 bases, in that order; junction bases with no gene match: 9. This CDR3 spans 15 amino acids. Germline values: CDR1 MDHEN, CDR2 SYDVKM. DNA for the CDR3: TGTGCCAGCAGTCCTAGCGGGAGGGGACCGTATACCCAGTACTTC. It codes for CASSPSGRGPYTQYF.

The chain links TRBV11-2 to TRBJ2-7, with D perhaps assigned TRBD1 or TRBD2 (6 bases each). V was pared by 2 bases and J by 7 bases, with 15 bases between. The CDR3 has 14 residues. Germline CDR1 reads SGHAT; CDR2 reads FQNNGV. The DNA of the CDR3 is TGTGCCAGCAGCTTAACATACGGAGGGGGTGAGCAGTACTTC. As protein: CASSLTYGGGEQYF. The complete variable domain, with remaining parts taken from reference TRBV11-2 and TRBJ2-7, reads EAGVAQSPRYKIIEKRQSVAFWCNPISGHATLYWYQQILGQGPKLLIQFQNNGVVDDSQLPKDRFSAERLKGVDSTLKIQPAKLEDSAVYLCASSLTYGGGEQYFGPGTRLTVT.

This sequence joins TRBV2 and TRBJ1-6; no reliable D call. V shed 3 bases and J shed 8 bases, with 11 bases lying between them. Germline loops: CDR1 SNHLY, CDR2 FYNNEI. The CDR3 is 14 residues long. CDR3 protein: CASSELGTDSPLHF. As DNA, the CDR3 is TGTGCCAGCAGTGAGCTAGGAACGGATTCACCCCTCCACTTT.

This clone was detected once. The CDR3 coding sequence is TGTGCCAGCAGTTTATATCTAGCGGGGAACACCGGGGAGCTGTTTTTT. This codes for CASSLYLAGNTGELFF. The chain employs TRBV28 and TRBJ2-2; 8 bases line up with TRBD2. The germline V gene has CDR1 MDHEN and CDR2 SYDVKM. V was clipped by 1 base and J by 1 base; unmatched bases: 2. The CDR3 runs 16 residues.

This clone was found a few times. The rearrangement uses TRBV30 and TRBJ2-7, with D unclear. The length of the CDR3 is 13 residues. V lost 3 bases, J lost 0 bases, and 9 bases lay in between. Germline V gene lookup returns CDR1 GTSNPN and CDR2 SVGIG (reference sequence). The CDR3 DNA reads as TGTGCCTGGAGGGGAACTATCTCCTACGAGCAGTACTTC. Encoded protein: CAWRGTISYEQYF.

CDR3 sequence reads: CASSEQGPYYEQYF. CDR3 sequence (DNA): TGTGCCAGCAGTGAACAAGGGCCGTACTACGAGCAGTACTTC. The rearrangement uses TRBV6-1 and TRBJ2-7; D remains unclear. The CDR3 length is 14 residues. Trimming shortened V by 2 bases and J by 3 bases, and 11 bases separated the two germline ends. Per germline, CDR1 MNHNS and CDR2 SASEGT.

This clone was seen only a few times. V is TRBV9 and J is TRBJ2-1; D not resolved. V was trimmed by 7 bases and J by 2 bases, leaving 4 bases between them. The CDR3 sequence is 11 residues long. Germline V CDR1 and CDR2: SGDLS, YYNGEE. CDR3 nucleotide sequence: TGTGCCAGCGGGCCCTACAATGAGCAGTTCTTC. It translates to CASGPYNEQFF.

The rearrangement links TRBV3-1 (or the pseudogene TRBV3-2) to TRBJ1-5; D is possibly TRBD1 (5 bases). The CDR3 consists of 16 residues. V lost 1 base and J 1 base, leaving 11 bases between the germline ends. Germline loops: CDR1 LGHDT, CDR2 YNNKEL (reference sequence). In nucleotides, the CDR3 is TGTGCCAGCAGCCAAGGGGGGACGGGGAGCAATCAGCCCCAGCATTTT. Its translation: CASSQGGTGSNQPQHF.

The chain is built from TRBV5-1 and TRBJ1-2, with D perhaps TRBD1 (5 bases). Germline CDR1 SGHRS, CDR2 YFSETQ. The V end was cut by 1 base, the J end by 7 bases, with 11 bases between. CDR3 size: 13 residues. The CDR3 reads CASSLPGSAGYTF. The CDR3 DNA sequence: TGCGCCAGCAGCTTGCCAGGGAGTGCTGGCTACACCTTC.

This clone has just a few counts. This chain's CDR3 is CASTDAENTEAFF. CDR3 nucleotide sequence: TGCGCCAGCACTGACGCAGAGAACACTGAAGCTTTCTTT. This chain connects TRBV5-1 to TRBJ1-1, with D hard to call. Germline V CDR1 and CDR2: SGHRS, YFSETQ. V was pared by 6 bases and J by 1 base, with 10 bases between. The CDR3 has 13 amino acids.

J is TRBJ2-3 and V is TRBV7-2, with 7 bases fitting TRBD2. With 7 bases clipped from V and 2 bases from J, the junction kept 9 bases outside the gene matches. Germline loops: CDR1 SGHTA, CDR2 FQGNSA. The CDR3 extends over 15 amino acids. CDR3 DNA sequence: TGTGCCAGCACCATCCCTAGCGGACCCACAGATACGCAGTATTTT. Protein: CASTIPSGPTDTQYF.